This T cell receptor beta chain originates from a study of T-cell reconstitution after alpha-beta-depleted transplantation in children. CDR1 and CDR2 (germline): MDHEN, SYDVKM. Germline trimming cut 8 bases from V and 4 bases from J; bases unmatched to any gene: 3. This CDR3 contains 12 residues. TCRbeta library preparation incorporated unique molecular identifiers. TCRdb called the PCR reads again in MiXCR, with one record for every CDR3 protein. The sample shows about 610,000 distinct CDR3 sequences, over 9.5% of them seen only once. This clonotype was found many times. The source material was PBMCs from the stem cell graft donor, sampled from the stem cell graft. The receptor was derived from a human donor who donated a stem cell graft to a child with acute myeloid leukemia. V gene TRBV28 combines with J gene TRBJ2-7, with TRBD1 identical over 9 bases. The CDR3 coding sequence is TGTGCCAGCCAAGGACAGGGGTACGAGCAGTACTTC. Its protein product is CASQGQGYEQYF.